This T cell receptor beta chain was sequenced during a study of T cells in Graves' hyperthyroidism and ophthalmopathy (dated by TCRdb to about 2019). General notes on the study: Peripheral blood samples were taken at initial diagnosis, before any treatment was given. Following sampling, methimazole starting at 30 mg daily was given to hyperthyroidism patients, and high-dose intravenous methylprednisolone was given to ophthalmopathy patients. Prospective prediction of ophthalmopathy was tested in an independent validation cohort consisting of some 20 hyperthyroidism patients and over 15 patients who later progressed to ophthalmopathy. To identify distinguishing TCR V-J signatures, a discovery cohort of about a hundred patients was used, comprising fewer than 45 with Graves' ophthalmopathy and roughly 60 with stable Graves' hyperthyroidism. Thyroid tissue and blood T-cell repertoires from about six Graves' hyperthyroidism patients were also compared in the study. The paper reports TCR Vbeta CDR3 sequencing of more than 120 peripheral blood samples: 43 ophthalmopathy, fewer than 85 hyperthyroidism and approximately 17 progressor patients. For training and testing, the 100 or so patients in the discovery cohort were randomly divided in a 7:3 ratio.

TCR beta CDR3 regions were amplified from RNA transcripts. A first-round RT-PCR of the TCR CDR3 used the HTBI primer set with the Qiagen OneStep RT-PCR kit. The libraries were constructed in a second round of multiplex PCR and then size-selected and purified. The libraries were sequenced on an Illumina HiSeq2000 using paired-end 100 bp reads. On the authors' methods: SOAPnuke was used to process the raw data, throwing out any read that contained adapters or uncalled bases, had a mean Phred below 15, or lacked an exact constant-primer or identifier match. High-quality paired reads were merged with COPE v1.2.5, and unique nucleotide sequences were defined as clonotypes. Clonotypes were aligned to IMGT TRBV, TRBD and TRBJ reference segments using MiTCR v1.1. The analysis included only V-J combinations with a frequency above 0.0001, which together covered around 99% of the repertoires. A TCS score was defined as the ratio of F50 (clonal expansion) to E x V (chaos), with BLOSUM62-based TCRdist applied between CDR3 peptides within each V-J. Welch's t-statistics and random forest reduced around 510 V-J features to fewer than 15, which were used in a naive Bayes classifier (R e1071). Thyroid-blood repertoire similarity was quantified with the Morisita-Horn index. In-frame beta chains were kept once TCRdb had trimmed the public reads at Q25 with fastp and called clones with MiXCR. Duplicate CDR3 protein sequences are folded into a single record with the most common DNA and genes. The V and J calls reflect TCRdb's pipeline rather than the authors' work. The sample table records hundreds of thousands of distinct CDR3 sequences; 38% of these occur just once. The ten largest clones represent around 9.3% of the sample.

Note on this clonotype: Its antigen specificity is not known. No qualities accompany the bases; no much larger clone lies one base away.

The full study reports these points: A model built on a 13 V-J signature distinguished ophthalmopathy from stable hyperthyroidism, reaching about 88% sensitivity and approximately 81% specificity in cross-validation and 80%/75% in testing. Sample size was not statistically predetermined, and investigators were not blinded to group allocation. Blood samples also contained most of the expanded thyroid clonotypes (frequency above 0.001), which suggests that blood repertoires may reflect thyroid immune responses. During validation, the model predicted progression to ophthalmopathy a median of around 7 months ahead of onset, with almost 71% sensitivity and roughly 75% specificity.

Stable Graves' hyperthyroidism was defined as the absence of progression to ophthalmopathy over 18 months of follow-up. Hyperthyroidism patients were aged 18 to 65 years and newly diagnosed, with disease duration of less than 2 months. Any patient with an uncontrolled infection, another autoimmune disease, pregnancy or lactation was excluded. Diagnoses were based on clinical symptoms, serum thyroxine and TRAb, thyroid ultrasound and orbital computed tomography. PBMCs were separated from roughly 9.6 ml of fresh peripheral blood using Ficoll-Paque density gradient centrifugation. Total RNA was extracted using Trizol reagent, and RNA quality was assessed on an Agilent 2100 Bioanalyzer. V is pared back by 1 base and J by 1 base, with 8 bases lying between the germline termini. Reading from cysteine to phenylalanine, the CDR3 counts 16 amino acids. The retained sequence is limited to the CDR3, 48 bases, with the frame set at the first base.

The chain uses TRBV12-3 or TRBV12-4 and TRBJ2-6, with the D segment identity uncertain. The sequenced sample consisted of blood. This sequence was found in a man aged 18 to 35 with Graves' hyperthyroidism. For the CDR3, the sequence is CASSLGQLSGANVLTF. The DNA is as follows: TGTGCCAGCAGTTTAGGGCAGTTATCTGGGGCCAACGTCCTGACTTTC.